The rows below give T cell receptor beta chains drawn from one sample of a study of cytomegalovirus exposure and HLA in healthy donors. Sequenced by immunoSEQ multiplex PCR; TCRdb stores in-frame clones only, minus some. The top ten hold about 1.8% of the sample, which has 100,000 to 150,000 clones, 90% to 97% seen once. The specimen sequenced was PBMCs. The receptors come from a man between 18 and 29 years old in good health and CMV-seronegative. CDR3s include the opening cysteine and the closing phenylalanine or tryptophan. The D gene is left open where the match is weak. Where a row states a size, it is once, few, many or the class of an expanded clone; other rows omit it.

-	TRBV18	TRBJ1-2	TRBD1	TGTGCCAGCTCACCCGGGACAGGGGACTATGGCTACACCTTC	CASSPGTGDYGYTF
-	TRBV7-9	TRBJ1-2	TRBD1	TGTGCCAGCAGCCCGCTCCCGGGACAGGGGATTAACTATGGCTACACCTTC	CASSPLPGQGINYGYTF
-	TRBV30	TRBJ2-7	TRBD2	TGTGCCTGGAGGACTAGCGGCCCCTACGAGCAGTACTTC	CAWRTSGPYEQYF
-	TRBV7-8	TRBJ2-1	-	TGTGCCAGCAGCTACACCTCCTACAATGAGCAGTTCTTC	CASSYTSYNEQFF
-	TRBV27	TRBJ1-5	TRBD1	TGTGCCAGCAGAAGGACAGGGTACAATCAGCCCCAGCATTTT	CASRRTGYNQPQHF
once	TRBV6-5	TRBJ1-2	TRBD1	TGTGCCAGCAGTTACACAGGGGGTGGCTACACCTTC	CASSYTGGGYTF
-	TRBV10-3	TRBJ2-7	-	-	CAISETGQGVGLVSTSSTSGRYF
-	TRBV6-1	TRBJ2-5	-	TGTGCCAGCACCCATCAACGGGAGACCCAGTACTTC	CASTHQRETQYF
-	TRBV2	TRBJ2-7	TRBD2	TGTGCCAGCTGCCCTCGGGCGGGAGACGCCTACGAGCAGTACTTC	CASCPRAGDAYEQYF
-	TRBV7-9	TRBJ1-1	TRBD1	TGTGCCAGCAGCTCTCAGGGGGCGCGGGACACTGAAGCTTTCTTT	CASSSQGARDTEAFF
-	TRBV18	TRBJ2-1	TRBD2	TGTGCCAGCTTGCCAGCGGGAGGCCTCCGCTACAATGAGCAGTTCTTC	CASLPAGGLRYNEQFF
-	TRBV29-1	TRBJ2-7	TRBD2	TGCAGCGTTGTTACCGGGACTAGCTTCGAGCAGTACTTC	CSVVTGTSFEQYF
-	TRBV19	TRBJ2-1	TRBD1	TGTGCCAGTAGTATAAGGGGGACAGGGAAGGGCAGGCAGTTCTTC	CASSIRGTGKGRQFF
-	TRBV10-3	TRBJ1-4	-	TGTGCCATCAGTGAGTCGGACAGAATTAATGAAAAACTGTTTTTT	CAISESDRINEKLFF
-	TRBV7-8	TRBJ1-2	-	TGTGCCAGCAGCTCCGGACTGGCCAATTATGGCTACACCTTC	CASSSGLANYGYTF
-	TRBV7-2	TRBJ1-4	TRBD1	TGTGCCAGCAGCTGGGACAGAAATGAAAAACTGTTTTTT	CASSWDRNEKLFF
-	TRBV4-3	TRBJ2-1	TRBD2	TGCGCCAGCAGCCAAGGCAGGTTGGCGGGAGTATCCTACAATGAGCAGTTCTTC	CASSQGRLAGVSYNEQFF
-	TRBV7-2	TRBJ2-7	TRBD2	TGTGCCAGCAGCTTAGGGACTAGCCCCTCCTACGAGCAGTACTTC	CASSLGTSPSYEQYF
-	TRBV5-1	TRBJ1-1	TRBD1	TGCGCCAGCAGCTCGGGACAGGGAAGGAACACTGAAGCTTTCTTT	CASSSGQGRNTEAFF
-	TRBV9	TRBJ2-5	TRBD1	TGTGCCAGCAGCGTAGGTGGACAGGGGGGCCAAGAGACCCAGTACTTC	CASSVGGQGGQETQYF
-	TRBV5-5	TRBJ1-5	-	TGTGCCAGCAGCTTGGCCGGGTCTATAGGCAATCAGCCCCAGCATTTT	CASSLAGSIGNQPQHF
-	TRBV28	TRBJ1-1	-	TGTGCCAGCAGTTACCACCACGGGAACACTGAAGCTTTCTTT	CASSYHHGNTEAFF
-	TRBV18	TRBJ2-5	TRBD1	TGTGCCAGCTCAAGTACAGGGGAAGTGACCCAGTACTTC	CASSSTGEVTQYF
-	TRBV5-1	TRBJ2-1	TRBD2	TGCGCCAGCAGCTTGAGACTAGCGGGAGTGGCGGATGAGCAGTTCTTC	CASSLRLAGVADEQFF
-	TRBV5-6	TRBJ2-1	TRBD2	TGTGCCAGCACCTTGGGAGGGAGGGCCGTCTACAATGAGCAGTTCTTC	CASTLGGRAVYNEQFF